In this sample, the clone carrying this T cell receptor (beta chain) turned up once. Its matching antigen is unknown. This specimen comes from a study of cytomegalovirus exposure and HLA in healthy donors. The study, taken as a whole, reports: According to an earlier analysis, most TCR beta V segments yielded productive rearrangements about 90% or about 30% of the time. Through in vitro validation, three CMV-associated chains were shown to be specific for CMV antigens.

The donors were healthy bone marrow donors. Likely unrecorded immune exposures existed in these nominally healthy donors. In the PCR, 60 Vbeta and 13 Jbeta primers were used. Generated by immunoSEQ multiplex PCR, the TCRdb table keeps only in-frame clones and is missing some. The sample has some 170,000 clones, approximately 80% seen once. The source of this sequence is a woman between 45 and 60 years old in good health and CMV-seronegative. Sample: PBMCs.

The CDR3 reads CASSIQPGGTEETQYF. The CDR3 DNA sequence: TGTGCCAGTAGTATTCAGCCAGGGGGCACGGAGGAGACCCAGTACTTC. The J gene is TRBJ2-5, the V gene TRBV19, with TRBD1 matching 8 bases. The V segment lost 3 bases and the J segment 5 bases; nucleotides outside the gene matches: 11. The CDR3 extends over 16 amino acids. Germline values: CDR1 LNHDA, CDR2 SQIVND (reference sequence).